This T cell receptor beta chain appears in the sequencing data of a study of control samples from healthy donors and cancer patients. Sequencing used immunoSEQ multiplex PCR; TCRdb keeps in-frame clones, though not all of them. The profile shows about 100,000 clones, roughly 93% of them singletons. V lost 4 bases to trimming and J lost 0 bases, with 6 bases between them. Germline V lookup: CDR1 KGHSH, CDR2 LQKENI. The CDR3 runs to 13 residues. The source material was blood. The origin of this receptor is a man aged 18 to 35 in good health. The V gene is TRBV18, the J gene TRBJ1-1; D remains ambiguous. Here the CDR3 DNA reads TGTGCCAGCTCACTAGCCCTGAACACTGAAGCTTTCTTT. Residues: CASSLALNTEAFF.